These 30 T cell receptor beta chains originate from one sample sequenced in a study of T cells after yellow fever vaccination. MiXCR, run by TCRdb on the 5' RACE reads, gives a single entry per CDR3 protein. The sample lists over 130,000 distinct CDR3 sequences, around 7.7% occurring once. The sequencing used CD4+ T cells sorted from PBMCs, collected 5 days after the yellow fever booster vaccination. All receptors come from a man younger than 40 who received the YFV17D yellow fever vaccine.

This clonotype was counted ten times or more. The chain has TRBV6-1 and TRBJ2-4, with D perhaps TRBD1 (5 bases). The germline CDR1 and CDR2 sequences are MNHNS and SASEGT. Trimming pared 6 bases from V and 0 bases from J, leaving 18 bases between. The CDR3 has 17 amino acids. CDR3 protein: CASSRKGMGSAKNIQYF. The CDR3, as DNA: TGTGCCAGCAGCCGGAAGGGGATGGGATCAGCCAAAAACATTCAGTACTTC.

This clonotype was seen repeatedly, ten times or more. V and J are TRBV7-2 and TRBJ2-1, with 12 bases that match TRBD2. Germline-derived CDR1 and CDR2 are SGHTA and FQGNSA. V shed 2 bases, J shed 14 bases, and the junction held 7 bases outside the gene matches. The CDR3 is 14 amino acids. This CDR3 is CASSLSGLAGFKFF. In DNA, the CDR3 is TGTGCCAGCAGCTTATCCGGACTAGCGGGATTTAAGTTCTTC.

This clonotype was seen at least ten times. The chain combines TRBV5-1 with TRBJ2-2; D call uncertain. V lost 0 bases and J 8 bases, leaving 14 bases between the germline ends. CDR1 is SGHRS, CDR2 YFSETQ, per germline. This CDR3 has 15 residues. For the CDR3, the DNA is TGCGCCAGCAGCTTGGCCGGGTTAATGAGAGGGGAGCTGTTTTTT. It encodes CASSLAGLMRGELFF.

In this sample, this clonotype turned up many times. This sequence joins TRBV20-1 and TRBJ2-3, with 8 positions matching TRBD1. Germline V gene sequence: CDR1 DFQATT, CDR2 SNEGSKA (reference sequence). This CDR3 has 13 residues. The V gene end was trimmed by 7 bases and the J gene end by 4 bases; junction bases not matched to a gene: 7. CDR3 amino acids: CSGQTGAADTQYF. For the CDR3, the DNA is TGCAGTGGGCAGACAGGGGCAGCAGATACGCAGTATTTT.

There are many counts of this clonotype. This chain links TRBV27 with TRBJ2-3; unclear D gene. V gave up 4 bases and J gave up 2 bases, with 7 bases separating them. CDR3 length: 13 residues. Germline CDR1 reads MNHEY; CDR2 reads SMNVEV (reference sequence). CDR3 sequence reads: CASSWSFTDTQYF. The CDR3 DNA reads TGTGCCAGCAGTTGGTCCTTCACAGATACGCAGTATTTT.

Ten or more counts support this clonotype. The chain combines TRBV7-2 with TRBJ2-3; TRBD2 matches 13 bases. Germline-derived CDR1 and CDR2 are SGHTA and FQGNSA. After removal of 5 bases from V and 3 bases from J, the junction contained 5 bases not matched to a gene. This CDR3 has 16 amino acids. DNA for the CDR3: TGTGCCAGCAGCCACCGACTAGCGGGAGGAACAGATACGCAGTATTTT. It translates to CASSHRLAGGTDTQYF.

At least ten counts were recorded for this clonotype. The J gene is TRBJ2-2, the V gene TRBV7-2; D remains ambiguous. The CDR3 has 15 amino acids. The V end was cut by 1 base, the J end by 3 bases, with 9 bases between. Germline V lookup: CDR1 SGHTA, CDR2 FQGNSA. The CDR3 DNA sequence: TGTGCCAGCAGCTTAGGAAGGGCCGACACCGGGGAGCTGTTTTTT. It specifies CASSLGRADTGELFF.

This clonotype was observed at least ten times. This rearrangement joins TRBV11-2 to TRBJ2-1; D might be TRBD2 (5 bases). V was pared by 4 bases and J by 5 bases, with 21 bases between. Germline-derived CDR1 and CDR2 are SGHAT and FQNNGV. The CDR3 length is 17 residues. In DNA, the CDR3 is TGTGCCAGCAGCTCGAGATCAAAGGGATCCGGGGACAATGAGCAGTTCTTC. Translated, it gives CASSSRSKGSGDNEQFF.

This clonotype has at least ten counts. The CDR3 DNA follows: TGTGCCAGCGCTAAAATGACTACCGGTAGTATGCAGTACTTC. It translates to CASAKMTTGSMQYF. J is TRBJ2-7 and V is TRBV27; a weak D match, TRBD2 (5 bases). Germline-derived CDR1 and CDR2 are MNHEY and SMNVEV (reference sequence). The CDR3 length is 14 residues. With 8 bases removed from V and 9 bases from J, the gap between germline ends came to 23 bases.

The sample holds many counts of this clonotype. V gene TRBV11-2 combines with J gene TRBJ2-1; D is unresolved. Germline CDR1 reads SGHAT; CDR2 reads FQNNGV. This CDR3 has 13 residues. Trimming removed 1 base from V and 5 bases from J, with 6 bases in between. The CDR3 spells CASSLGLNNEQFF. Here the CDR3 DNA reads TGTGCCAGCAGCTTAGGGCTAAACAATGAGCAGTTCTTC. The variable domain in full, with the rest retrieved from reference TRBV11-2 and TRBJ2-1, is EAGVAQSPRYKIIEKRQSVAFWCNPISGHATLYWYQQILGQGPKLLIQFQNNGVVDDSQLPKDRFSAERLKGVDSTLKIQPAKLEDSAVYLCASSLGLNNEQFFGPGTRLTVL.

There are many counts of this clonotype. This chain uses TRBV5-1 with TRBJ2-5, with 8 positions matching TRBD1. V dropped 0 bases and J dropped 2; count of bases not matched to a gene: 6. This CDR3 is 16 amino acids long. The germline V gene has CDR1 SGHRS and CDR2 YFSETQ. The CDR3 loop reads CASSLGNRGSQETQYF. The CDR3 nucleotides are TGCGCCAGCAGCTTGGGGAACAGGGGGTCTCAAGAGACCCAGTACTTC.

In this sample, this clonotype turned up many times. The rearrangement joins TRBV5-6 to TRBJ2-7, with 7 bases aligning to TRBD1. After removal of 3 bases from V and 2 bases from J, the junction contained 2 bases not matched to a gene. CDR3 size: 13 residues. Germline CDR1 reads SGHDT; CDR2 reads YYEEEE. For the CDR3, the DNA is TGTGCCAGCAGCTGGGGACAGCCCTACGAGCAGTACTTC. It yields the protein CASSWGQPYEQYF.

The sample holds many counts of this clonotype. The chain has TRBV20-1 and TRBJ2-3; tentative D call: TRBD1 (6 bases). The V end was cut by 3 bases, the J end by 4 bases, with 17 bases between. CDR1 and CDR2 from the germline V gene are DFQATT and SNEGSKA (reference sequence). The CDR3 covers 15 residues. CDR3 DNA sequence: TGCAGTGCTAGTGTTACAGGGCTTTTTGCAGATACGCAGTATTTT. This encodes CSASVTGLFADTQYF.

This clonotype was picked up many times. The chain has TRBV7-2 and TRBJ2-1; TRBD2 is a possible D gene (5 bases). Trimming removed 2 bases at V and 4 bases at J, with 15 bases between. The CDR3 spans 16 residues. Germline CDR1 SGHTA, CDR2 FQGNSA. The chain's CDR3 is CASSLTGQRYYNEQFF. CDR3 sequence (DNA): TGTGCCAGCAGCTTAACCGGCCAGCGGTATTACAATGAGCAGTTCTTC.

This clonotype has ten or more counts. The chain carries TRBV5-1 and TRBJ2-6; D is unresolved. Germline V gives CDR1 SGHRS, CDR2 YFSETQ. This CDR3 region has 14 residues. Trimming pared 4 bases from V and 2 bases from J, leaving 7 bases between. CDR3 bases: TGCGCCAGCAGCCCCTCAGCTGGGGCCAACGTCCTGACTTTC. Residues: CASSPSAGANVLTF.

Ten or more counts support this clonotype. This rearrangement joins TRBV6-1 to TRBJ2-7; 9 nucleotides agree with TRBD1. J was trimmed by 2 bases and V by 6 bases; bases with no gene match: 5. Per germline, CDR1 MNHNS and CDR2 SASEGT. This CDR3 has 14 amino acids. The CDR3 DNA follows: TGTGCCAGCAGCACCGGGACAGGGACCTACGAGCAGTACTTC. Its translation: CASSTGTGTYEQYF.

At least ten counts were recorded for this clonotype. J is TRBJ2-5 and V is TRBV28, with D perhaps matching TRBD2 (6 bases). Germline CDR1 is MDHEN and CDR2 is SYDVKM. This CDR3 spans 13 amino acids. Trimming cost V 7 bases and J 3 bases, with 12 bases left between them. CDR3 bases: TGTGCCAGCACAACTAGCAGAGAAGAGACCCAGTACTTC. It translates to CASTTSREETQYF.

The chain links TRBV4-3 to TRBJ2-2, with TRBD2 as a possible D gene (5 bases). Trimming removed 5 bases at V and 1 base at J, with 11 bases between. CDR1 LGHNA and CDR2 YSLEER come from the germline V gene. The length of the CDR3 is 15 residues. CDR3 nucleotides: TGCGCCAGCAGCTCCGCGGGCCGGAACACCGGGGAGCTGTTTTTT. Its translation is CASSSAGRNTGELFF.

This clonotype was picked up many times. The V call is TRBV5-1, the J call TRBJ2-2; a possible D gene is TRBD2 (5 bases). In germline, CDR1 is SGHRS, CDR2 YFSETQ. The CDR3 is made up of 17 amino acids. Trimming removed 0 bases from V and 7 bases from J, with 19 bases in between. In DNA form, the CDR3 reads TGCGCCAGCAGCTTGGAAGGACTCGGAGGTTCGGGCGGGGAGCTGTTTTTT. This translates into CASSLEGLGGSGGELFF.

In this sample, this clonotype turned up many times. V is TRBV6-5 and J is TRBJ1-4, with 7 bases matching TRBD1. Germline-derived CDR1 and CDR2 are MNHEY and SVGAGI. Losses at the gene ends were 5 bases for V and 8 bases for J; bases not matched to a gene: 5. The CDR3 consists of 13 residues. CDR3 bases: TGTGCCAGCAGTAACAGGGGTTTAGAAAAACTGTTTTTT. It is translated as CASSNRGLEKLFF.

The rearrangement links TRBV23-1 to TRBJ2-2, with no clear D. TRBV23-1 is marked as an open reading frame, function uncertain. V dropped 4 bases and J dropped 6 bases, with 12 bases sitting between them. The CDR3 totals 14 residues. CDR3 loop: CASSPSARAGELFF. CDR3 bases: TGCGCCAGCAGTCCGTCGGCTCGGGCCGGGGAGCTGTTTTTT.

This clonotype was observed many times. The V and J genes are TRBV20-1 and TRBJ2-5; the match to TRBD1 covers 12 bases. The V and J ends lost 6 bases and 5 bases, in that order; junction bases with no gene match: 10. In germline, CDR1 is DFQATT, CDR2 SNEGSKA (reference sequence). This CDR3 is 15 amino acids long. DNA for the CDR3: TGCAGTGCCCCTGGGACAGGGGGCGATTTGGAGACCCAGTACTTC. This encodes CSAPGTGGDLETQYF.

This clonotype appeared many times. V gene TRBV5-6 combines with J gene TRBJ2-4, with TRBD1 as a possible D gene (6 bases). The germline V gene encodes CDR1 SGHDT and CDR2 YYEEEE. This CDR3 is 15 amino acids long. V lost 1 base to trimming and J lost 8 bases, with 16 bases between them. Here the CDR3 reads CASSLPGTSGDIQYF. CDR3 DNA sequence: TGTGCCAGCAGCTTGCCAGGGACATCCGGAGACATTCAGTACTTC. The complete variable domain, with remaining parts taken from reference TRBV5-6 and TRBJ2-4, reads DAGVTQSPTHLIKTRGQQVTLRCSPKSGHDTVSWYQQALGQGPQFIFQYYEEEERQRGNFPDRFSGHQFPNYSSELNVNALLLGDSALYLCASSLPGTSGDIQYFGAGTRLSVL.

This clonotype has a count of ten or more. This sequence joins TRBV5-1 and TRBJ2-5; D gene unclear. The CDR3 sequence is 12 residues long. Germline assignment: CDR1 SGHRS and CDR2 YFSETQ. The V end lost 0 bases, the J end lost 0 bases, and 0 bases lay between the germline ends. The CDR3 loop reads CASSLDQETQYF. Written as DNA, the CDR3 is TGCGCCAGCAGCTTGGACCAAGAGACCCAGTACTTC.

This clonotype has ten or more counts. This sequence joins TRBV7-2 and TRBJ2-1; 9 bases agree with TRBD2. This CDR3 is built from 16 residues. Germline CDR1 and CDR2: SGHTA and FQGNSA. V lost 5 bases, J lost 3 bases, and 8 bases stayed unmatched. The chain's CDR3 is CASSRLSSGNYNEQFF. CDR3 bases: TGTGCCAGCAGCCGACTGTCTAGCGGGAACTACAATGAGCAGTTCTTC.

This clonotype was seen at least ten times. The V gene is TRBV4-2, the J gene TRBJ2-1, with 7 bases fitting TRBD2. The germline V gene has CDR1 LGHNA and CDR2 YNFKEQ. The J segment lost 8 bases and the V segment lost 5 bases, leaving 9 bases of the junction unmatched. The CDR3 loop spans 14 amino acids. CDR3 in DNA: TGTGCCAGCAGCGGGAGGGCCTCATCCTATGAGCAGTTCTTC. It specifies CASSGRASSYEQFF.

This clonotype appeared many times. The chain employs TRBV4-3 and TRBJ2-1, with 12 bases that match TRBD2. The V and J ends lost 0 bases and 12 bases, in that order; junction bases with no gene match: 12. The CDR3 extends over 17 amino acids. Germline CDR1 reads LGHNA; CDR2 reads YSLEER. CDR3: CASSQDKTLAGGVGQFF. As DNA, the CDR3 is TGCGCCAGCAGCCAAGATAAAACCCTAGCGGGAGGGGTTGGGCAGTTCTTC.

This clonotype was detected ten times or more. The CDR3, as DNA: TGTGCCAGCAGCCAACAGGGATCCGAGCAGTACTTC. This codes for CASSQQGSEQYF. V and J are TRBV7-9 and TRBJ2-7; perhaps TRBD1 as D (6 bases). This CDR3 has 12 residues. Trimming stripped 5 bases from V and 6 bases from J, with 11 bases between. Germline loops: CDR1 SEHNR, CDR2 FQNEAQ (reference sequence).

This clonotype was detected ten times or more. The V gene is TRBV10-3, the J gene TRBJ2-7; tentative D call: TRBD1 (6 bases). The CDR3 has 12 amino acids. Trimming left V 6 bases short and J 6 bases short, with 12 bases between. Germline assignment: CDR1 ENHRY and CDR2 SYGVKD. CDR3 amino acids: CAISGQYFEQYF. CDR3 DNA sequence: TGTGCCATCAGCGGACAGTATTTCGAGCAGTACTTC.

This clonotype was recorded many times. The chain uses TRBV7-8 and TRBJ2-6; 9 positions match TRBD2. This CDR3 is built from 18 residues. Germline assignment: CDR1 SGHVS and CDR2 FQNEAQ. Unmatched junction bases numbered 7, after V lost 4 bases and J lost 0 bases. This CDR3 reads CASSSSLAGSSGANVLTF. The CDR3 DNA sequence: TGTGCCAGCAGCTCTAGTCTAGCGGGAAGCTCTGGGGCCAACGTCCTGACTTTC.